This T cell receptor (beta chain) was recorded in a study of cytomegalovirus exposure and HLA in healthy donors. In regard to this clone: Its antigen remains unknown.

Study results and limitations: A later analysis, which compared TCR beta chains of equal frequency, found the HLA-associated ones more clonally expanded. Overall, approximately 150 TCR beta chains were annotated as cytomegalovirus-associated.

It was with 60 Vbeta and 13 Jbeta primers that the PCR ran. Sequenced by immunoSEQ multiplex PCR; TCRdb stores in-frame clones only, minus some. The table has 100,000 to 150,000 clones, roughly four fifths seen once. The sample was PBMCs. This clonotype originated in a woman aged 45-59 years in good health and CMV-seropositive.

The CDR3 DNA reads as TGTGCCAGCAGCGACGTCTGGGGGGTCGGGGAGCTGTTTTTT. Translating it yields CASSDVWGVGELFF. This chain joins TRBV2 and TRBJ2-2, with a tentative D call TRBD2 (6 bases). V lost 6 bases, J lost 7 bases, and 15 bases lay in between. CDR1 and CDR2 from the germline V gene are SNHLY and FYNNEI. There are 14 residues in the CDR3.